Sequencing of this T cell receptor (beta chain) was carried out in a study of early T cells in non-severe SARS-CoV-2 infection. Overall study results and limits: VDJdb-based annotation leaned toward anti-spike CD8 responses and missed private and CD4 specificities.

TCRdb re-called the 5' RACE reads with MiXCR, one entry per CDR3 protein. The table records 30,000 to 40,000 distinct CDR3 sequences, around 4.6% of them present only once. This clonotype was detected only a few times. What it recognizes is unknown. The CDR3 runs to 14 residues. Germline V gives CDR1 KGHSH, CDR2 LQKENI. The V segment lost 3 bases and the J segment 1 base; nucleotides outside the gene matches: 0. The receptor was derived from an adult who was a healthcare worker with PCR-confirmed SARS-CoV-2 infection or an uninfected control (not recorded which). The chain couples TRBV18 to TRBJ2-5, with 9 nucleotides matching TRBD2. The source material was whole blood. CDR3 in amino acids: CASSPTSGQETQYF. DNA of the CDR3: TGTGCCAGCTCACCGACTAGCGGCCAAGAGACCCAGTACTTC. The complete variable domain, with remaining parts taken from reference TRBV18 and TRBJ2-5, reads NAGVMQNPRHLVRRRGQEARLRCSPMKGHSHVYWYRQLPEEGLKFMVYLQKENIIDESGMPKERFSAEFPKEGPSILRIQQVVRGDSAAYFCASSPTSGQETQYFGPGTRLLVL.